This entry concerns a single TCR beta chain. The antigen it binds to is not known. The record has no base qualities; no much larger clone is one base away. The trim is 3 bases for V and 7 bases for J, with a gap of 9 bases between the germline ends. The CDR3 holds 12 amino acids from the cysteine to the phenylalanine. Kept here is only the CDR3 DNA, which spans 36 bases and is read in frame from base 1. Preparation of the library involved 5' RACE. This sample was sequenced with an Illumina HiSeq 2000. Template switching added a universal primer binding site, and the final cDNA carried a unique molecular identifier that allowed TCR cDNA molecules to be counted accurately. Specific primers in the conserved constant-segment region were used to synthesize first-strand cDNA for the TCR alpha and beta chains. To control for contamination, every cDNA library carried two barcodes: a SMART-Mk sample barcode plus Illumina barcodes. TruSeq adapter sequences along with Illumina sample barcodes were introduced in two successive PCR steps. TCR alpha and beta cDNA libraries were sequenced on the Illumina HiSeq platform with custom primers. On the study's bioinformatics: Unique molecular identifiers were extracted from raw reads with MiGEC, and CDR3 positions were determined with MiXCR. For each individual, recombination models were inferred using an EM algorithm with the repgenHMM and IGoR tools. The tcR package in R was used for shared clonotype analysis, with sharing normalized by the product of cloneset sizes. To study raw recombination without the effects of thymic and clonal selection, out-of-frame nonproductive sequences were analyzed. The public reads were reprocessed in TCRdb via fastp at Q25 and MiXCR, keeping in-frame beta chains. Rows with a matching CDR3 protein are joined into one entry that keeps the most common DNA and genes. The V and J calls were not made by the authors but by TCRdb's processing. The sample yields 300,000 to 400,000 distinct CDR3 sequences; approximately 9.1% were counted once. The ten largest account for 7.5% to 9.5% of the sample.

Every donor was a healthy Caucasian. Three unrelated non-twin adults were additionally sequenced: a male aged 18 to 30, a male aged 50 to 59 and a female aged 50 to 59. Using Miltenyi CD45RO+ enrichment and human naive T-cell isolation kits, memory (CD45RO+) and naive T cells were isolated from PBMC. The data are from a study of identical twins (dated by TCRdb to 2015 to 2016). Some background on the complete study: To test whether fetal clonotypes persist, the study used deep sequencing on TCR alpha and beta repertoires from monozygotic twins, unrelated adults of various ages, and cord blood. To rule out contamination, the twin experiments were replicated at different times with different library preparation protocols.

Results the study describes overall, beyond this receptor: Because the same donors could not be followed over many years, the conclusions relied on cross-sectional statistical analysis. Out-of-frame TCR alpha sequences shared between twins showed an excess of low generation-probability sequences compared with coincidental sharing between unrelated individuals. Abundant cord blood beta clonotypes carried fewer insertions; young adult naive repertoires showed a weaker similar trend, while memory repertoires showed none. Invariant T cells such as MAIT and iNKT could partly confound zero-insertion analyses, although diverse VJ usage argued against such confounding for most clonotypes. In monozygotic twins, out-of-frame TCR alpha sharing was systematically underestimated by recombination models, although the models agreed with sharing between unrelated individuals. Excess twin sharing in beta out-of-frame sequences was weaker because fewer shared sequences lowered the signal-to-noise ratio.

The TCR comes from a woman between 50 and 59 years old in good health. The V gene is TRBV12-3 or TRBV12-4 and the J gene is TRBJ2-5; the D gene lacks a confident call. Input material: naive T cells sorted from blood. The cell subset or site label corresponds to: cells isolated with a human naive T-cell isolation kit. The CDR3 protein sequence reads: CASSFAAGTQYF. Read as DNA, the sequence is TGTGCCAGCAGTTTCGCTGCAGGGACCCAGTACTTC.